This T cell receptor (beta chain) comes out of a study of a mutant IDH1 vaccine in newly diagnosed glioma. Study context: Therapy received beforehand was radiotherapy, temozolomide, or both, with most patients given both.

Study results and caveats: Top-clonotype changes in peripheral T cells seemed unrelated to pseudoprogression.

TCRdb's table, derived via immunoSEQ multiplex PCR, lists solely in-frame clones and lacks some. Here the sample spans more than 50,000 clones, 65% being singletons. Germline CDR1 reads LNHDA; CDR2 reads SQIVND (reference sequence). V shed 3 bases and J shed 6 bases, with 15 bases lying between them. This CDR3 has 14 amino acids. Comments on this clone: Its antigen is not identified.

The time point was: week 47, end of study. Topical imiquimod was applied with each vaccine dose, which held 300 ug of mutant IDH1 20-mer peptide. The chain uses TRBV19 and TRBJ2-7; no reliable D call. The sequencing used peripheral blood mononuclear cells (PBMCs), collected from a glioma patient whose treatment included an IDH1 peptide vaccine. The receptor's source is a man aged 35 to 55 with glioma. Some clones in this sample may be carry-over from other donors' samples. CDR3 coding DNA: TGTGCCAGTAGTATGGGTGGGCCAATACGCGAGCAGTACTTC. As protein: CASSMGGPIREQYF. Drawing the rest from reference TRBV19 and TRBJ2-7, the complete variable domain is DGGITQSPKYLFRKEGQNVTLSCEQNLNHDAMYWYRQDPGQGLRLIYYSQIVNDFQKGDIAEGYSVSREKKESFPLTVTSAQKNPTAFYLCASSMGGPIREQYFGPGTRLTVT.